The present entry profiles one TCR beta chain with its context. The antigen is not known. These data are taken from a study of regulatory T cells in long-lasting Graves disease. Study-level background: In persistent Graves' disease, antithyroid drugs had been taken for over 5 years and TSH receptor antibodies stayed positive. Points from the study as a whole: Less diverse TCR repertoires were seen in persistent Graves' patients than in newly diagnosed ones.

The CDR3 length is 15 residues. Trimming cost V 4 bases and J 1 base, with 13 bases left between them. CDR1 and CDR2 from the germline V gene are SGHAT and FQNNGV. Regarding time point: persistent/refractory GD, antithyroid drugs over 5 years with positive TRAb. PBMCs were the source of the RNA used for TCR sequencing. Doctors identified Graves' disease using the American Thyroid Association guidelines. TCR beta libraries were built with iRepertoire HTBI primers and Arm-PCR of CDR3 regions. Per the original methods: The samples yielded roughly 60 TRBV and roughly 15 TRBJ segments. TCRdb used MiXCR to reprocess the multiplex PCR reads, holding one entry per CDR3 protein. None of the V and J calls come from the authors' own analysis; TCRdb made them. Of under 450,000 distinct CDR3 sequences in the sample, approximately 25% were seen once.

This sample comprised peripheral blood mononuclear cells (PBMCs), obtained when the disease was refractory, from a patient treated with antithyroid drugs. The chain combines TRBV11-2 with TRBJ2-5; D gene uncertain. This clonotype was obtained from a woman aged 40 to 50 with Graves disease. CDR3 in DNA: TGTGCCAGCAGCTCACCCCACCTGGTCCAAGAGACCCAGTACTTC. Translated: CASSSPHLVQETQYF.